Listed here is a single TCR beta chain. Its antigen is currently unknown. Germline V lookup: CDR1 SNHLY, CDR2 FYNNEI. Trimming pared 4 bases from V and 8 bases from J, leaving 8 bases between. The CDR3 runs 11 residues. This sample was included in a study of cytomegalovirus exposure and HLA in healthy donors. Use of 60 Vbeta and 13 Jbeta primers characterized the PCR. Sequencing was performed with immunoSEQ multiplex PCR; in TCRdb, only in-frame clones are kept and a portion is missing. The table records some 59,000 clones, approximately 86% of them present only once. Study-wide points: One variant, a missense change in DCLRE1C, was linked in a later analysis to TCR beta V- and J-gene trimming. Common viral pathogens (according to a later analysis) appeared linked to several of the most significant clusters. 87-base-pair reads could not separate some V segments, including TRBV6-2 and TRBV6-3. Cytomegalovirus status, reportedly, was diagnosed with high specificity and sensitivity by the classifier.

Material: PBMCs. This TCR was sampled from a woman aged 18-29 years in good health and CMV-seronegative. This chain joins TRBV2 and TRBJ1-2, with D unresolved. Written as DNA, the CDR3 is TGTGCCAGCAGTGCATCTAGGGGCTACACCTTC. Translated: CASSASRGYTF.